Following are 27 T cell receptor beta chains from one sample sequenced in a study of T-cell reconstitution after alpha-beta-depleted transplantation in children. Library preparation (for TCRbeta) was performed with unique molecular identifiers. TCRdb re-analysed the PCR reads in MiXCR, keeping a single row per CDR3 protein. The table includes 500,000 to 600,000 distinct CDR3 sequences, approximately 30% detected once. Sequencing used PBMCs from the stem cell graft donor, obtained from the stem cell graft. Every receptor here comes from a human donor who donated a stem cell graft to a child with aplastic anemia.

This clonotype has at least ten counts. This chain connects TRBV7-2 to TRBJ1-5, with 7 bases matching TRBD1. CDR1 is SGHTA, CDR2 FQGNSA, per germline. The trim removed 3 bases at V and 3 bases at J, leaving 5 bases unmatched. The CDR3 is 15 amino acids. CDR3 coding DNA: TGTGCCAGCAGCTTTGCAGGGGGAAACAATCAGCCCCAGCATTTT. Translated: CASSFAGGNNQPQHF. The full variable domain, with the rest looked up from reference TRBV7-2 and TRBJ1-5, is GAGVSQSPSNKVTEKGKDVELRCDPISGHTALYWYRQSLGQGLEFLIYFQGNSAPDKSGLPSDRFSAERTGGSVSTLTIQRTQQEDSAVYLCASSFAGGNNQPQHFGDGTRLSIL.

This clonotype was detected a few times. The V gene is TRBV29-1, the J gene TRBJ1-5; unclear D gene. CDR1 is SQVTM and CDR2 is ANQGSEA in the germline V gene. V was cut by 3 bases and J by 0 bases, with 6 bases left in between. There are 13 residues in the CDR3. The CDR3 nucleotides are TGCAGCGTTGAGGTCAATAGCAATCAGCCCCAGCATTTT. It codes for CSVEVNSNQPQHF.

This rearrangement joins TRBV6-5 to TRBJ1-5, with unresolved D. Between the trimmed V and J ends, which lost 6 bases and 9 bases, there was a span of 18 bases. Germline CDR1 is MNHEY and CDR2 is SVGAGI. The CDR3 consists of 14 residues. The CDR3 bases are TGTGCCAGCAGAAATCGACGGTCCGTTGGGCCCCAGCATTTT. This sequence encodes CASRNRRSVGPQHF.

The gene calls are TRBV2 and TRBJ1-5; possible D gene TRBD1, 5 bases. V was trimmed by 4 bases and J by 4 bases, leaving 11 bases between them. The germline gives CDR1 SNHLY, CDR2 FYNNEI. The CDR3 covers 14 residues. The chain's CDR3 is CASSVDMRNQPQHF. The CDR3 DNA reads as TGTGCCAGCAGTGTGGACATGCGAAATCAGCCCCAGCATTTT.

A few counts support this clonotype. V gene TRBV29-1 combines with J gene TRBJ1-1; D is unclear. This CDR3 has 10 amino acids. The germline gives CDR1 SQVTM, CDR2 ANQGSEA. Trimming pared 7 bases from V and 11 bases from J, leaving 14 bases between. CDR3 nucleotide sequence: TGCAGCGCCCGGGCGTCCCAGGCTTTCTTT. This translates into CSARASQAFF.

This clonotype came up many times. The rearrangement links TRBV20-1 to TRBJ1-2; 10 bases line up with TRBD1. V dropped 7 bases and J dropped 4; count of bases not matched to a gene: 0. The CDR3 extends over 11 amino acids. CDR1 and CDR2 (germline): DFQATT, SNEGSKA (reference sequence). This chain's CDR3 is CSGTGGYGYTF. CDR3 bases: TGCAGTGGGACAGGGGGCTATGGCTACACCTTC.

Only a few counts were recorded for this clonotype. The rearrangement links TRBV6-5 to TRBJ1-6; TRBD1 is a possible D gene (5 bases). V was cut by 2 bases and J by 7 bases, with 6 bases left in between. The CDR3 consists of 13 residues. In germline, CDR1 is MNHEY, CDR2 SVGAGI. CDR3 in DNA: TGTGCCAGCAGTTACAAGGGGAATTCACCCCTCCACTTT. Protein product: CASSYKGNSPLHF.

This clonotype appeared once. J is TRBJ2-7 and V is TRBV29-1, with TRBD1 identical over 7 bases. This CDR3 is 13 amino acids long. CDR1 and CDR2 (germline): SQVTM, ANQGSEA. The V and J ends lost 4 bases and 1 base, in that order; junction bases with no gene match: 4. CDR3 bases: TGCAGCGTTGCGAGGGGGCCGTCCTACGAGCAGTACTTC. This gives the protein CSVARGPSYEQYF.

This chain joins TRBV10-3 and TRBJ1-5; TRBD1 is a possible D gene (6 bases). The germline V and J ends were trimmed by 9 bases and 6 bases, with 18 bases remaining between them. The germline CDR1 and CDR2 sequences are ENHRY and SYGVKD. This CDR3 is built from 14 residues. CDR3 in DNA: TGTGCCATTAGCAGGGGCGATAAGGGTCAGCCCCAGCATTTT. Translated, it gives CAISRGDKGQPQHF.

Only a few counts were recorded for this clonotype. V and J are TRBV27 and TRBJ1-5, with TRBD1 identical over 9 bases. Germline V gene sequence: CDR1 MNHEY, CDR2 SMNVEV (reference sequence). The V and J ends lost 5 bases and 6 bases, in that order; junction bases with no gene match: 11. The CDR3 has 16 residues. CDR3 in amino acids: CASSLRGQGFTQPQHF. As DNA, the CDR3 is TGTGCCAGCAGTCTCAGGGGACAGGGTTTTACTCAGCCCCAGCATTTT.

This clonotype was detected only a few times. The J gene is TRBJ1-2, the V gene TRBV30, with 10 bases lining up with TRBD1. Trimming at V came to 2 bases and at J to 3 bases, leaving 3 bases not matched to a gene. This CDR3 region has 14 residues. The germline gives CDR1 GTSNPN, CDR2 SVGIG (reference sequence). DNA for the CDR3: TGTGCCTGGAGTTCCGGGACAGGGGACTATGGCTACACCTTC. It translates to CAWSSGTGDYGYTF.

This chain links TRBV12-3 or TRBV12-4 with TRBJ1-1; D is perhaps TRBD1 (5 bases). Trimming removed 6 bases from V and 3 bases from J, with 14 bases in between. The CDR3 loop spans 14 amino acids. Written as DNA, the CDR3 is TGTGCCAGCAGCTCCTCAGGGCGGGACACTGAAGCTTTCTTT. Its translation is CASSSSGRDTEAFF.

This clonotype has just a few counts. The CDR3 sequence: CSARDGSHNEQFF. The CDR3 DNA reads as TGCAGTGCTAGAGATGGGAGCCACAATGAGCAGTTCTTC. This chain connects TRBV20-1 to TRBJ2-1; a possible D gene is TRBD2 (5 bases). The CDR3 spans 13 residues. Deletions cut 0 bases from V and 5 bases from J, with 8 bases between. Germline V gene data show CDR1 as DFQATT and CDR2 as SNEGSKA (reference sequence).

The gene calls are TRBV29-1 and TRBJ2-3; D is possibly TRBD1 or TRBD2 (5 bases each). V lost 4 bases and J 0 bases, leaving 14 bases between the germline ends. Germline assignment: CDR1 SQVTM and CDR2 ANQGSEA. The CDR3 is 15 amino acids. Written as DNA, the CDR3 is TGCAGCGTTGTATCCGGGACGGCGAGCACAGATACGCAGTATTTT. Its translation: CSVVSGTASTDTQYF.

The V gene is TRBV3-1, the J gene TRBJ2-1, with D possibly being TRBD1 (5 bases). This CDR3 has 14 amino acids. Trimming pared 2 bases from V and 8 bases from J, leaving 13 bases between. Germline lookup yields CDR1 LGHDT and CDR2 YNNKEL (reference sequence). As DNA, the CDR3 is TGTGCCAGCAGCCAAATGGCCCAAGGGGATGAGCAGTTCTTC. Translation: CASSQMAQGDEQFF.

This clonotype was seen a few times. V is TRBV6-5 and J is TRBJ1-1; possibly TRBD1 for D (5 bases). CDR1 MNHEY and CDR2 SVGAGI come from the germline V gene. The CDR3 contains 15 residues. V was pared by 2 bases and J by 3 bases, with 13 bases between. CDR3 in DNA: TGTGCCAGCAGTTACCGGGGCAGTGAGGACACTGAAGCTTTCTTT. Translation gives CASSYRGSEDTEAFF.

There are a few counts of this clonotype. The V call is TRBV4-3, the J call TRBJ2-1; TRBD2 matches 10 bases. The CDR3 totals 16 residues. Germline CDR1 LGHNA, CDR2 YSLEER. J gave up 7 bases and V 0 bases, and 6 bases lay outside the gene matches. The CDR3 DNA is TGCGCCAGCAGCCAAGATGCTAGCGGGAGAGGTAATGAGCAGTTCTTC. Protein product: CASSQDASGRGNEQFF.

V gene TRBV5-1 combines with J gene TRBJ1-1, with a weak D call TRBD1 (5 bases). CDR1 SGHRS and CDR2 YFSETQ come from the germline V gene. CDR3 size: 13 residues. V shed 8 bases and J shed 4 bases, with 15 bases lying between them. The CDR3 DNA is TGCGCCAGTCGGGACGGGTGGGGCACTGAAGCTTTCTTT. Translating gives CASRDGWGTEAFF.

The V call is TRBV6-1, the J call TRBJ2-1; 13 bases fit TRBD2. CDR1 and CDR2 (germline): MNHNS, SASEGT. Trimming removed 6 bases from V and 10 bases from J; junction bases left unmatched: 15. The length of the CDR3 is 17 residues. CDR3 protein: CASRDGTSGALNEEQFF. CDR3 bases: TGTGCCAGCAGAGATGGGACTAGCGGGGCCCTGAATGAGGAGCAGTTCTTC.

The V and J genes are TRBV19 and TRBJ2-1, with D maybe TRBD2 (5 bases). Per germline, CDR1 LNHDA and CDR2 SQIVND (reference sequence). Trimming took 7 bases from V and 5 from J, leaving 9 bases between them. The CDR3 covers 12 residues. For the CDR3, the DNA is TGTGCCAGTACGGGGTCGCACAATGAGCAGTTCTTC. This sequence encodes CASTGSHNEQFF.

The rearrangement uses TRBV12-3 or TRBV12-4 and TRBJ2-5, with 7 bases matching TRBD1. The CDR3 runs 17 residues. J gave up 1 base and V 6 bases, and 14 bases lay outside the gene matches. CDR3 DNA sequence: TGTGCCAGCAGCTCTGCCCTGACAGGGCCTTCCCAAGAGACCCAGTACTTC. As protein: CASSSALTGPSQETQYF.

This clonotype was counted between two and nine times. This chain joins TRBV14 and TRBJ2-2, with no clear D. Trimming left V 4 bases short and J 3 bases short, with 12 bases between. The CDR3 extends over 15 amino acids. Germline V gene data show CDR1 as SGHDN and CDR2 as FVKESK. The CDR3 DNA sequence: TGTGCCAGCAGCCCCTACAGAACGTACACCGGGGAGCTGTTTTTT. Translated, it gives CASSPYRTYTGELFF.

This clonotype was observed at least ten times. The chain couples TRBV7-3 to TRBJ2-1, with D uncertain. Trimming took 4 bases from V and 0 from J, leaving 7 bases between them. CDR3 length: 14 amino acids. Germline V gene data show CDR1 as SGHTA and CDR2 as FQGTGA. For the CDR3, the DNA is TGTGCCAGCAGCTCCCGGAGCTCCTACAATGAGCAGTTCTTC. It translates to CASSSRSSYNEQFF.

This clonotype was counted only a few times. V usage is TRBV24-1 and J usage is TRBJ2-1; D is possibly TRBD2 (6 bases). This CDR3 is 14 amino acids long. Looked up from germline, CDR1 is KGHDR and CDR2 is SFDVKD. The ends were cut back, 4 bases at V and 3 bases at J, with 9 bases in the middle. CDR3 protein: CATSEPGLYNEQFF. The CDR3, as DNA: TGTGCCACCAGTGAGCCGGGACTCTACAATGAGCAGTTCTTC.

This chain links TRBV10-3 with TRBJ2-7; D unclear. CDR3 length: 13 amino acids. The germline gives CDR1 ENHRY, CDR2 SYGVKD. V was cut by 5 bases and J by 3 bases, with 11 bases left in between. The CDR3 loop is CAISTDTRYEQYF. The DNA of the CDR3 is TGTGCCATCAGTACTGACACCCGCTACGAGCAGTACTTC.

This clonotype was seen many times. V usage is TRBV20-1 and J usage is TRBJ2-1; 11 positions agree with TRBD2. The length of the CDR3 is 17 residues. Germline values: CDR1 DFQATT, CDR2 SNEGSKA (reference sequence). V trimming: 0 bases; J trimming: 5 bases; junction bases outside the gene matches: 9. The CDR3 region has the DNA TGCAGTGCTAGAGATATAGCGGGAGGGCTTCGGAACAATGAGCAGTTCTTC. It encodes CSARDIAGGLRNNEQFF.

This clonotype has just a few counts. V usage is TRBV19 and J usage is TRBJ2-7; 9 bases map to TRBD2. Germline CDR1 is LNHDA and CDR2 is SQIVND (reference sequence). V trimming: 3 bases; J trimming: 1 base; junction bases outside the gene matches: 1. There are 14 residues in the CDR3. CDR3 sequence reads: CASSMTSGSYEQYF. The CDR3, as DNA: TGTGCCAGTAGTATGACTAGCGGATCCTACGAGCAGTACTTC.